A few counts support the clone carrying this T cell receptor (beta chain). Antigen unknown. Every donor gave 8 to 10 milliliters of peripheral blood. These data belong to a study of blood T cells in healthy people across ages. Then a second PCR, running about 6 to 12 cycles, was carried out with a sample-barcoded 5' primer and a J-beta primer mix. Through a template-switch adaptor with 12 random nucleotides, each cDNA molecule received a tag. TCRdb reprocessed the 5' RACE reads with MiXCR, giving one entry per CDR3 protein. This sample carries roughly 730,000 distinct CDR3 sequences, 56% of them seen once, and the ten largest clones take 25% to 30%. Points from the study as a whole: CMV status of donors was not determined, possibly confounding expanded clonotype changes. A roughly linear fall in TCR beta diversity per million T cells was seen with increasing age.

The CDR3 runs to 15 residues. Germline CDR1 is DFQATT and CDR2 is SNEGSKA (reference sequence). The receptor's source is a man aged 35 to 55 in good health. What was sequenced was blood. The chain recombines TRBV20-1 with TRBJ2-3; possible D gene TRBD2, 6 bases. The CDR3 DNA reads as TGCAGAAAACCGGGACTCTTGTCGCCCGGGGATACGCAGTATTTT. It is translated as CRKPGLLSPGDTQYF.